This TCR beta chain was sequenced during a study of naive and memory T cell subsets. Study-wide results and caveats: Naive and memory subsets had different power law exponents for TCR abundance. Expression changes during T cell differentiation may affect RNA-based TCR counts.

V lost 5 bases to trimming and J lost 2 bases, with 5 bases between them. The CDR3 runs 12 residues. CDR1 is SGHTA and CDR2 is FQGNSA in the germline V gene. Two oligonucleotides, mixed equimolar, formed the beta constant-region primer covering TRBC1 and TRBC2. Nested alpha and beta constant-region primers with the SP2 primer drove four PCR rounds on ligated cDNA. Each CDR3 protein gets one entry after TCRdb re-called the UMI-ligation and nested PCR reads with MiXCR. The data hold about 120,000 distinct CDR3 sequences, with roughly 32% observed a single time. In the case of this clonotype: The antigen is unknown.

CD4 T cells were positively selected, then CD8 T cells from the CD4-negative fraction. Cells stained for CD3, CD4, CD8, CD45RA, CD27 and viability were sorted into four CD45RA/CD27 subsets. Sequenced: central memory CD4+ T cells from blood. The chain uses TRBV7-2 and TRBJ2-3; no clear D. The receptor's source is a human donor in good health. The CDR3 here is CASSKYTDTQYF. Written as DNA, the CDR3 is TGTGCCAGCAGCAAGTACACAGATACGCAGTATTTT.